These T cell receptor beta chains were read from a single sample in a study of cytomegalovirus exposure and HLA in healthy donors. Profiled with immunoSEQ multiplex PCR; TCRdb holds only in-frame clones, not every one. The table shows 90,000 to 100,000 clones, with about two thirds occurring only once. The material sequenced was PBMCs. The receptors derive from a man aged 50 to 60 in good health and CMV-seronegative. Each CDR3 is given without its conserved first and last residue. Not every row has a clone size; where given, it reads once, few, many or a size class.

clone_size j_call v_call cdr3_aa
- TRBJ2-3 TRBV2 ASRSSGDTQY
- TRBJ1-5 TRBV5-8 ASSSYTGEGQPQH
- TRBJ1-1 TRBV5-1 ASGAKDTEAF
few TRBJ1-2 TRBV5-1 ASSLAPGANYGYT
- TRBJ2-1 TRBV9 ASSFGQHNEQF
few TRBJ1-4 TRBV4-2 ASSGTADNEKLF
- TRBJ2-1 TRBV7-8 ASSSEGTVLYNEQF
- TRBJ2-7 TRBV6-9 ASSYPPSGGAVRSGYEQY
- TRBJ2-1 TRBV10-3 AISESRTNNEQF
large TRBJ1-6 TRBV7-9 ASSDPGGSPLH
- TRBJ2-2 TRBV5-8 ASSLVQGGELF
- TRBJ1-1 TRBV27 ASSLSFSVEGATEAF
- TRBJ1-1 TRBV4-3 ASSQEDRGDTEAF
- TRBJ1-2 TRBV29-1 SVARQGGTRGYT
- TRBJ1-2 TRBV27 ATSDRGGYGYT
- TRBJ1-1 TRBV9 ASSPWNGGFGAF
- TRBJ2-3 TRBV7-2 ASSTVAATQY
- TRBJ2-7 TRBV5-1 ASRGGADPNYEQY